This T cell receptor beta chain was observed in a study of shared clonotypes between healthy human individuals. Broader study findings: Researchers found naive subsets generally carried larger estimated richness than memory subsets. It was the few donors that limited the genetic and exposure-history diversity represented. In a handful of donors, approximately 5% of naive CD4 clonotypes appeared in common.

V lost 2 bases to trimming and J lost 4 bases, with 10 bases between them. Germline V gene sequence: CDR1 MNHNY, CDR2 SVGAGI (reference sequence). The CDR3 extends over 14 amino acids. Turning to this clone: Its matching antigen is unknown.

The assay was run at deep level. Sequencing used immunoSEQ multiplex PCR; TCRdb keeps in-frame clones, though not all of them. The table lists around 2.1 million clones, approximately 94% of them singletons, with 0.1% to 0.15% in the top ten. The chain carries TRBV6-6 and TRBJ2-3, with a weak D call TRBD2 (6 bases). Specimen: naive CD4+ T cells sorted from blood. Subset indicated: CD45RA+ positively selected. This sequence was found in a young man in good health. CDR3 loop: CASSYRERADTQYF. The CDR3 DNA reads as TGTGCCAGCAGTTACCGGGAGCGGGCAGATACGCAGTATTTT.